This T cell receptor (beta chain) derives from a study of blood T cell repertoires in COVID-19. Trimming removed 0 bases at V and 0 bases at J, with 7 bases between. Germline values: CDR1 KGHDR, CDR2 SFDVKD. This CDR3 is built from 15 residues. Recovered Cohort 3 donors showed two negative PCRs, clearance, or symptom resolution. Per the original methods: For nucleated cells, counts were estimated from reference gene primer amplification. Using immunoSEQ multiplex PCR, the repertoire was profiled, and TCRdb retains in-frame clones only, with some absent. The DNA gave D and trimming, while V, J and clone size come from that table. The sample lists some 210,000 clones; approximately 78% were seen once.

Sequenced sample: PBMCs or T cells enriched from blood (not recorded which). The receptor's source is a man between 35 and 55 years old who had recovered from COVID-19. V usage is TRBV24-1 and J usage is TRBJ2-5, with unresolved D. For the CDR3, the DNA is TGTGCCACCAGTGATTTGGTCAGGTACCAAGAGACCCAGTACTTC. Translating it yields CATSDLVRYQETQYF.